This record looks at one T cell receptor (beta chain) sequence and its context. The antigen remains unidentified. TCR beta libraries were prepared from cDNA with unique molecular identifiers. TCRdb recomputed calls from the PCR reads with MiXCR, one row per CDR3 protein. This repertoire shows approximately 660,000 distinct CDR3 sequences, 55% to 60% found once; its top ten account for approximately 10%. These data originate in a study of post-analysis software for immune sequencing data. The study, taken as a whole, reports: Patients with multiple sclerosis recorded significantly lower normalized Chao1 diversity than controls, the study found. Relative to controls, patients had about five TRBV segments at higher frequency, with TRBV5-6, TRBV5-1 and TRBV20-1 among these. Analysis by F measure revealed that same-batch samples clustered strongly together.

Germline V gives CDR1 SGHAT, CDR2 FQNNGV. Trimming took 1 base from V and 2 from J, leaving 11 bases between them. The CDR3 is made up of 15 amino acids. This chain uses TRBV11-2 with TRBJ1-2; D is unresolved. The clonotype was recovered from a girl aged 2-9 years with multiple sclerosis. What was sequenced was blood. The CDR3 DNA reads TGTGCCAGCAGCTTAGGGGGAGGGTCGAACTATGGCTACACCTTC. Amino acids: CASSLGGGSNYGYTF.